The TCR beta chain under discussion was sequenced for a study of CD8 T cell repertoires and HIV-1 epitope variants. The CDR3 runs to 16 residues. Germline V gene data show CDR1 as LGHNA and CDR2 as YSLEER. A note on this clone: Its antigen is undetermined.

TCRdb keeps only in-frame clones here, not all; method: immunoSEQ multiplex PCR. The data show roughly 5,400 clones, with 55% to 65% seen just once and around 40% held by the top ten. Sample: cultured CD8+ T cells derived from PBMCs. The chain has TRBV4-3 and TRBJ2-5; 7 bases fit TRBD2. Matching the DNA end better, TRBJ2-7 makes the J call doubtful. The TCR originated in a male donor with HIV. The CDR3 DNA is TGCGCCAGCAGCCAAGATACCGGGGGGAGGTCCTACGAGCAGTACTTC. Protein product: CASSQDTGGRSYEQYF.